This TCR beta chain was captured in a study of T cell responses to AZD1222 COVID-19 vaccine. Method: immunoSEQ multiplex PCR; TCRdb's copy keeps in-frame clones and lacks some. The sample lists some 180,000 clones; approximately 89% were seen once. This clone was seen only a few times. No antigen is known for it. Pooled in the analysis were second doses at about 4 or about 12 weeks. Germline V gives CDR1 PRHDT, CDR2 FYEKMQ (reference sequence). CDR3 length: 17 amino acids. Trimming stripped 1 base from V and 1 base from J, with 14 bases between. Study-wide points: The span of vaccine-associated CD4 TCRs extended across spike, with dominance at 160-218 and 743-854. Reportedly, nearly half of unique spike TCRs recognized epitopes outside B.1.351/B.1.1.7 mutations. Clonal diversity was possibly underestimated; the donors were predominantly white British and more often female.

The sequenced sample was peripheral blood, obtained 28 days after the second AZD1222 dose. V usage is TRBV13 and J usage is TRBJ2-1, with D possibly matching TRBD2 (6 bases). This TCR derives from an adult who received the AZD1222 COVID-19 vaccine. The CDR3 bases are TGTGCCAGCAGCTTAGTATCCGGGACTCCTTCCTACAATGAGCAGTTCTTC. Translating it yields CASSLVSGTPSYNEQFF.